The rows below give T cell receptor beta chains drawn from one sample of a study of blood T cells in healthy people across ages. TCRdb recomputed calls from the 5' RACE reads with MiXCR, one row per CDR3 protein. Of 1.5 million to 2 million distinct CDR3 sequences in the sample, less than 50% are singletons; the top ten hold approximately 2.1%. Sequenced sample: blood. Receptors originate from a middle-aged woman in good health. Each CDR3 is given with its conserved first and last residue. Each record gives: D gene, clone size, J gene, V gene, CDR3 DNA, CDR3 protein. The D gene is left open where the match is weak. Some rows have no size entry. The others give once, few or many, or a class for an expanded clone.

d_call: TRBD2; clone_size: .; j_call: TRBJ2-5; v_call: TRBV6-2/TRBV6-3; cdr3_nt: TGTGCCAGCAGTTACTTTGGACTAGCGGAGAGGGAAGAGACCCAGTACTTC; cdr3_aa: CASSYFGLAEREETQYF
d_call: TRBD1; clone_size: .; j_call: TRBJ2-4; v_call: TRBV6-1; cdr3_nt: TGTGCCAGCAGTGAGGCGTGGCGGGACAGGGGTAATGCTTTAGCCAAAAACATTCAGTACTTC; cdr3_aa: CASSEAWRDRGNALAKNIQYF
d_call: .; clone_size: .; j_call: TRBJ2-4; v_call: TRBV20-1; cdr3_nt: TGCAGTGCTAGAGTCACGGGGAACAAAAACATTCAGTACTTC; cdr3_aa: CSARVTGNKNIQYF
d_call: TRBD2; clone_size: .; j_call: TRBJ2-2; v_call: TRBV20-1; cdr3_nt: TGCAGTGCGGATACTAGCGGGAGGAACACCGGGGAGCTGTTTTTT; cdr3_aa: CSADTSGRNTGELFF
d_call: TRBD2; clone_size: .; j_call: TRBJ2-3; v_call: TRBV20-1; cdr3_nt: TGCAGTGCTAGACCACTAGCGGAGGATACGCAGTATTTT; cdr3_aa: CSARPLAEDTQYF
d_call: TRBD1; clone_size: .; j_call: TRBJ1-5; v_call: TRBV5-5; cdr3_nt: TGTGCCAGCAGCTTCCGGGACAGGGCCGATCAGCCCCAGCATTTT; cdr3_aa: CASSFRDRADQPQHF
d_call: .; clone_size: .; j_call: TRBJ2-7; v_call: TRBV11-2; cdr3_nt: TGTGCCAGCAGCCCCGCTCCTTTGGGCGAGCAGTACTTC; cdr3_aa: CASSPAPLGEQYF
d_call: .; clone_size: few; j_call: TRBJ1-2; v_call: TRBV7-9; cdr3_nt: TGTGCCAGCAGCTCAGAACGGGGAAGGGCTTATGGCTACACCTTC; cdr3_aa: CASSSERGRAYGYTF
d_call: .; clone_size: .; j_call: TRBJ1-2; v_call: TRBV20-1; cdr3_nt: TGCAGTGCCCCAGCGGCAACCAACTCTAACTATGGCTACACCTTC; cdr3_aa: CSAPAATNSNYGYTF
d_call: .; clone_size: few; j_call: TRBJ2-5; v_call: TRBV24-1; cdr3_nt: TGTGCCACCAGTGATAGAGCCATCCAAGAGACCCAGTACTTC; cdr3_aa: CATSDRAIQETQYF
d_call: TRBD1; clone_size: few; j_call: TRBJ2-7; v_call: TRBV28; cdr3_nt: TGTGCCAGCAGTACGACAGGGGGGTCCTACGAGCAGTACTTC; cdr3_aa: CASSTTGGSYEQYF
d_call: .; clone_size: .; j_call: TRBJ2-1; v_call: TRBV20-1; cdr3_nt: TGCAGTGCTGGGAGCGGCTTTAAGAATAATGAGCAGTTCTTC; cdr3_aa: CSAGSGFKNNEQFF
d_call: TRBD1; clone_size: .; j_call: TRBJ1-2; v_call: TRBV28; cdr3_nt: TGTGCCAGCAGTTTAGGGGACAGGGTCCTGCATGGCTACACCTTC; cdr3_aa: CASSLGDRVLHGYTF
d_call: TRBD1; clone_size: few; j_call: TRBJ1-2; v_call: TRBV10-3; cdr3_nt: TGTGCCATCAGTGGAGGGGGGGACAGTCCGTATGGCTACACCTTC; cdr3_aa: CAISGGGDSPYGYTF
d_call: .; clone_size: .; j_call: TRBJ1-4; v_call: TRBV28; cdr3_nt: TGTGCCAGCAGTTTGCCCGGTGGGACTGGAACTAATGAAAAACTGTTTTTT; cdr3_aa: CASSLPGGTGTNEKLFF
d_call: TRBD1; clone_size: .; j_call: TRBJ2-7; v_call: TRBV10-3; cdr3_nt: TGTGCCATCAGTGCAGACAGGGGGGTCTACGAGCAGTACTTC; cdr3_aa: CAISADRGVYEQYF
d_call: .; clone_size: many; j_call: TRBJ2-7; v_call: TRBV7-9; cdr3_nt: TGTGCCAGCAGCTTGGACGCGTTCTCCTACGAGCAGTACTTC; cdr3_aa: CASSLDAFSYEQYF
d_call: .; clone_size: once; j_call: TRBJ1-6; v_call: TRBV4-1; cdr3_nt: TGCGCCAGCAGCCAGGGACCGCCTCGATCACCCCTCCACTTT; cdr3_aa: CASSQGPPRSPLHF
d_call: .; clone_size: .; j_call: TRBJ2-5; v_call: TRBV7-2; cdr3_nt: TGTGCCAGCAGCTTAGCGGTAACCCAGTACTTC; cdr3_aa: CASSLAVTQYF
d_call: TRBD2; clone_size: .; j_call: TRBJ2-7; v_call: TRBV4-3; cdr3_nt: TGCGCCAGCAGCCAGGCACTAGCGGGCAACTACGAGCAGTACTTC; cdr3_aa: CASSQALAGNYEQYF
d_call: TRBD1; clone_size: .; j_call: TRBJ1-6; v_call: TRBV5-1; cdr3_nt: TGCGCCAGCAGCTTTCAATCCGGGACAGAGAATTCACCCCTCCACTTT; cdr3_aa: CASSFQSGTENSPLHF
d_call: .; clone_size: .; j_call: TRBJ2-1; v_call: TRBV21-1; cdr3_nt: TGTGCCAGCAGCAAAGGGGTGCGGGGGGGAAACAATGAGCAGTTCTTC; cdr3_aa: CASSKGVRGGNNEQFF
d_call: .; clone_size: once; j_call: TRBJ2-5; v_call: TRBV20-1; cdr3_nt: TGCAGTGCTTCAAATGCTTTTTGGGGGAAACAAGAGACCCAGTACTTC; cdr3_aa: CSASNAFWGKQETQYF
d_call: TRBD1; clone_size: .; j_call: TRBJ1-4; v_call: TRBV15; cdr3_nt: TGTGCCACCAGCACCCAGGGGGCGCCGGACGAAAAACTGTTTTTT; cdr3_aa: CATSTQGAPDEKLFF
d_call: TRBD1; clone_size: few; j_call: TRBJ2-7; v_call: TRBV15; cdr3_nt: TGTGCCACCAGCAGAGGCAGGACAGGGGTCGACGAGCAGTACTTC; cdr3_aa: CATSRGRTGVDEQYF
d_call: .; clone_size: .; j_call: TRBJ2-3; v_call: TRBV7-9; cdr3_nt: TGTGCCAGCAGCTTAACTGCGACAACCACAGATACGCAGTATTTT; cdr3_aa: CASSLTATTTDTQYF
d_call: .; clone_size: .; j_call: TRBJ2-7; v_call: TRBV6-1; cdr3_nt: TGTGCCAGCAATGCGGTAGCGGCGCCTAGCTACGAGCAGTACTTC; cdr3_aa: CASNAVAAPSYEQYF
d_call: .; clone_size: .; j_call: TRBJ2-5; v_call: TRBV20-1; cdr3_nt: TGCAGTGTGGTAATAGGTGGGGTTTCGGAGACCCAGTACTTC; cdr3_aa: CSVVIGGVSETQYF
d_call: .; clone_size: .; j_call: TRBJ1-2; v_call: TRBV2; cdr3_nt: TGTGCCAGCAGCGCCCTCCGGAGCTACACCTTC; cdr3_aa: CASSALRSYTF
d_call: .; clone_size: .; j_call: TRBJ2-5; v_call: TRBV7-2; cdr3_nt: TGTGCCAGCAGCTGTCAGGGTAGAGAGACCCAGTACTTC; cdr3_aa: CASSCQGRETQYF
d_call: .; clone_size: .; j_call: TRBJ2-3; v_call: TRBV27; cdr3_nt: TGTGCCAGCAGTATCCTCCCACCCATCACAGATACGCAGTATTTT; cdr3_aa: CASSILPPITDTQYF
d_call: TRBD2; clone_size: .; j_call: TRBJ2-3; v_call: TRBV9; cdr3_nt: TGTGCCAGCAGCGTGGACCCACCACACGGGGGGAGGGGCACAGATACGCAGTATTTT; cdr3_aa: CASSVDPPHGGRGTDTQYF
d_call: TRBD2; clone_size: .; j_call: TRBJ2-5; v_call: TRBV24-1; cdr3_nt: TGTGCCACCGGCCAACGGGGGGATTATCAAGAGACCCAGTACTTC; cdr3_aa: CATGQRGDYQETQYF
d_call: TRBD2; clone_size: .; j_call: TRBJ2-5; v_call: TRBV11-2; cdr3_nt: TGTGCCAGCAGCTTTGGAAACATAGCGGGACAAGAGACCCAGTACTTC; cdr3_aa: CASSFGNIAGQETQYF
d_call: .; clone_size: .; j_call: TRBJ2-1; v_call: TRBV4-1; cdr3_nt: TGCGCCAGCAGCCAAAAAGGGGACCACCTCAATGAGCAGTTCTTC; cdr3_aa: CASSQKGDHLNEQFF
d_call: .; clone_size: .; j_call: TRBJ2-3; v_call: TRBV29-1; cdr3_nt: TGCAGCGTTGGTTGGATAGGCCCTACTCGCACAGATACGCAGTATTTT; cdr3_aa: CSVGWIGPTRTDTQYF
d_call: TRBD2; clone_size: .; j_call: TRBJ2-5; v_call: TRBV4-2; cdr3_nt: TGTGCCAGCAGCCATTCCGGACTAGCGGGAGTGTTCGTGACTGAGCAGTACTTC; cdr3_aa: CASSHSGLAGVFVTEQYF
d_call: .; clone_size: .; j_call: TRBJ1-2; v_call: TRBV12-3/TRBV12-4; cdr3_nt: TGTGCCAGCAGTCCCGCCAGCAGGGCTCGAACTTGGGGCTACACCTTC; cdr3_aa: CASSPASRARTWGYTF
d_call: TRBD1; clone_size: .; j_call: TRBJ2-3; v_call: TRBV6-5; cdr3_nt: TGTGCCAGCAGTTACGAGCCGGGGACAGGGGGCAGTTCCGACACAGATACGCAGTATTTT; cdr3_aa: CASSYEPGTGGSSDTDTQYF
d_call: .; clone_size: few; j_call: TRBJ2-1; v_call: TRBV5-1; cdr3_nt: TGCGCCAGCAGCTTGTCCGGGGATCTATACAATGAGCAGTTCTTC; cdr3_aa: CASSLSGDLYNEQFF
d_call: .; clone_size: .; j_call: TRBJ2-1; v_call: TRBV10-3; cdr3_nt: TGTGCCATCAGTGAGTTAAGCCGAAGCTCCTACAATGAGCAGTTCTTC; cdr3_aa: CAISELSRSSYNEQFF
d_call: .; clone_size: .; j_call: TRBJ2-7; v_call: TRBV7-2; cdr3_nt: TGTGCCAGCAGCGCCTCAAGGTGGCGGCTCTCCTACGAGCAGTACTTC; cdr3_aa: CASSASRWRLSYEQYF
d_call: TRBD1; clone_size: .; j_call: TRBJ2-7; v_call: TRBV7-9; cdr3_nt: TGTGCCAGCAGCTCTAGGACAGGGCCCGGCTACGAGCAGTACTTC; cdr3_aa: CASSSRTGPGYEQYF
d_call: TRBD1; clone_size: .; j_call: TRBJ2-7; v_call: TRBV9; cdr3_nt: TGTGCCAGCAGCGTTCAGGAAAACCGGGACAGGGACTCCTACGAGCAGTACTTC; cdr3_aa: CASSVQENRDRDSYEQYF
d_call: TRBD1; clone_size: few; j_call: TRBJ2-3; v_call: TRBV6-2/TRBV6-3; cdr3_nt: TGTGCCAGCAGTTCCGACCGGGACAGGCCCTCTAGCACAGATACGCAGTATTTT; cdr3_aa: CASSSDRDRPSSTDTQYF
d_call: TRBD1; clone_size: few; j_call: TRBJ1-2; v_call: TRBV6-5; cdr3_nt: TGTGCCAGCAGTCCCACAGGGGGCGATTTCTATGGCTACACCTTC; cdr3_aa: CASSPTGGDFYGYTF
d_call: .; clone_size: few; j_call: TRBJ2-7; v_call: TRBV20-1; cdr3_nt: TGCAGTGCGGAGGGAACCCGCACCTACGAGCAGTACTTC; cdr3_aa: CSAEGTRTYEQYF
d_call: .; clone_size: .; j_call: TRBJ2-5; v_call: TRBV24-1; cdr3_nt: .; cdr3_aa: CATSTGAAQETQYFGPRSGETQYF
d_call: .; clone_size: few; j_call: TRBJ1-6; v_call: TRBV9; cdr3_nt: TGTGCCAGCAGCGTAGCTTGGGGGCAGAATTCACCCCTCCACTTT; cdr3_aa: CASSVAWGQNSPLHF
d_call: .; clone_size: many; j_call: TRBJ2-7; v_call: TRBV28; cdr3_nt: TGTGCCAGCAGCCTACCCGGGGCTCACTACGAGCAGTACTTC; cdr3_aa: CASSLPGAHYEQYF
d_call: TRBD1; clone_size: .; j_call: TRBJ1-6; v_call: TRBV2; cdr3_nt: TGTGCCAGCAGTGAAGGACAGGGGGCCGTAGGTTCACCCCTCCACTTT; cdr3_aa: CASSEGQGAVGSPLHF
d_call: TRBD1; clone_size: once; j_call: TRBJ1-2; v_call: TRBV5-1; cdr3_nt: TGCGCCAGCAGCGCCCAAACAGGGGCCTATGGCTACACCTTC; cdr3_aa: CASSAQTGAYGYTF
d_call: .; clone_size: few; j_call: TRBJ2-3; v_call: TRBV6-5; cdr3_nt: TGTGCCAGCAGTTACGGGGGCCCGGATACGCAGTATTTT; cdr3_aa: CASSYGGPDTQYF
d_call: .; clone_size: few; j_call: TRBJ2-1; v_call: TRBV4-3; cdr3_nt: TGCGCCAGCAGCCAGGCCCGGACCCTATACAATGAGCAGTTCTTC; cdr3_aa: CASSQARTLYNEQFF